This entry lists 2 T cell receptor beta chains sequenced from one sample in a study of cytomegalovirus exposure and HLA in healthy donors. Libraries were prepared by immunoSEQ multiplex PCR; TCRdb keeps only in-frame clonotypes and omits some of them. The data show about 160,000 clones, under 90% seen once. The source material was PBMCs. Source of these receptors: a man aged 18 to 29 in good health and CMV-seropositive.

With regard to this clone: At the DNA level, this CDR3 is encoded by other sequences in the same sample as well. This sequence joins TRBV4-1 and TRBJ1-1; 9 nucleotides line up with TRBD1. This CDR3 is 14 amino acids long. V was pared by 3 bases and J by 1 base, with 0 bases of the junction left unmatched. Germline V CDR1 and CDR2: MGHRA, YSYEKL. The CDR3 region has the DNA TGCGCCAGCAGCCAGGACAGGGGGAACACTGAAGCTTTCTTT. Translation gives CASSQDRGNTEAFF.

This chain links TRBV28 with TRBJ2-2; 10 bases line up with TRBD1. V was clipped by 4 bases and J by 0 bases; unmatched bases: 2. Germline assignment: CDR1 MDHEN and CDR2 SYDVKM. This CDR3 has 16 amino acids. CDR3 protein: CASSSGQGANTGELFF. The CDR3 DNA is TGTGCCAGCAGTTCAGGACAGGGGGCGAACACCGGGGAGCTGTTTTTT.